One and the same sample provided the 3 T cell receptor beta chains below, sequenced in a study of Graves' ophthalmopathy and Graves' hyperthyroidism. For repertoire sequencing, the TCR beta CDR3 regions were amplified from RNA transcripts. An initial RT-PCR round employing HTBI primers preceded a second-round multiplex PCR. Each CDR3 protein is one row after TCRdb ran MiXCR on the multiplex PCR reads. Among approximately 380,000 distinct CDR3 sequences listed, around a fifth were seen once. The sample comprised peripheral blood. The source is a woman under 30 with stable Graves' hyperthyroidism.

V is TRBV20-1 and J is TRBJ1-5; unclear D gene. From germline, CDR1 is DFQATT and CDR2 SNEGSKA (reference sequence). The germline V and J ends were trimmed by 3 bases and 2 bases, with 11 bases remaining between them. The CDR3 is 14 residues long. Here the CDR3 DNA reads TGCAGTGCTAGGTTATTGGGAGGCAATCAGCCCCAGCATTTT. Its protein product is CSARLLGGNQPQHF.

This clonotype was found many times. The CDR3 nucleotides read TGTGCCAGCAGTGGGGGTTTGGAGACCCAGTACTTC. This sequence encodes CASSGGLETQYF. The chain combines TRBV28 with TRBJ2-5; D may match TRBD1 or TRBD2 (5 bases each). The CDR3 totals 12 residues. Deletions cut 5 bases from V and 5 bases from J, with 9 bases between. In germline, CDR1 is MDHEN, CDR2 SYDVKM.

This clonotype was observed a few times. The chain is built from TRBV11-1 and TRBJ1-4; TRBD1 matches at 10 bases. The germline V gene has CDR1 SGHAT and CDR2 FQDESV (reference sequence). CDR3 size: 16 residues. The V and J ends lost 4 bases and 7 bases, in that order; junction bases with no gene match: 9. The CDR3 coding sequence is TGTGCCAGCAGCTCCCCCGTAGGGGACAGGGGTGAAAAACTGTTTTTT. The encoded protein is CASSSPVGDRGEKLFF.